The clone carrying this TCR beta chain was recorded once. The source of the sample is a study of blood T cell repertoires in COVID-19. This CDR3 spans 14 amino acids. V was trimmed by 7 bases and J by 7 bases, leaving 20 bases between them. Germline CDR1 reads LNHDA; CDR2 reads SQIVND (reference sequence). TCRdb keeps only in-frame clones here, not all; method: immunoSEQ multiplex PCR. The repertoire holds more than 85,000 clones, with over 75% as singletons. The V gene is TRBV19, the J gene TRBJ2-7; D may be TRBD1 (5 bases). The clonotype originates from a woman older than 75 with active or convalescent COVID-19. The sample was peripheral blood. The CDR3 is CASKFWQGQSEQYF. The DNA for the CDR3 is TGTGCCAGTAAGTTCTGGCAGGGTCAAAGTGAGCAGTACTTC.